This T cell receptor beta chain was captured in a study of blood T cell repertoires in COVID-19. Repertoires were generated with immunoSEQ multiplex PCR, while TCRdb's copy carries only in-frame clones and drops some. The repertoire holds roughly 76,000 clones, with around 90% as singletons. This clone was observed a single time. Germline V gene sequence: CDR1 MNHEY, CDR2 SVGEGT. Trimming shortened V by 2 bases and J by 3 bases, and 7 bases separated the two germline ends. The CDR3 contains 14 residues. This clonotype originated in a man aged 25 to 40 with acute or convalescent COVID-19. This sequence joins TRBV6-2 or TRBV6-3 and TRBJ2-2; no reliable D call. The sequenced material came from peripheral blood. The CDR3 spells CASSYQGDTGELFF. The CDR3, as DNA: TGTGCCAGCAGTTACCAAGGAGACACCGGGGAGCTGTTTTTT.